The text below deals with one TCR beta chain. Its antigen is currently not known. Per-nucleotide qualities are absent, and no much larger clonotype sits a single base away. The data are from a study of blood T cell repertoires in COVID-19 (dated by TCRdb to about 2020). Regarding the complete study: The collaborator samples originated in the United States, Italy and Spain and spanned the acute and convalescent phases of COVID-19. The prospective study material was composed of cDNA or gDNA derived from T cells, B-cell-depleted T cells, or PBMCs. The dataset comprised deeply sampled blood TCRbeta repertoires from subjects exposed to, actively infected with, or recovered from COVID-19. The repertoires were made available in a free public database intended to serve as a resource for research on the immune response to SARS-CoV-2. The samples were drawn from two sources: the first 160 participants of the ongoing ImmuneRACE study, and 1,000 to 1,500 subjects contributed by 6 global collaborators. Nearly every sample came with metadata listing a de-identified subject ID, COVID-19 status, age in years and sex. HLA class I and class II types, where available, came from metadata supplied by the sample provider rather than from assay-based typing.

Each collaborating institution followed its own protocols to collect whole blood in K2EDTA tubes. For TCRbeta analysis, collaborators shipped samples as frozen whole blood, isolated PBMCs, or DNA extracted from either of those sample types. What the authors observed across the whole study: The amount of clinical and demographic metadata varied by source and participant and was provided uncurated.

TCRbeta CDR3 regions were amplified from genomic DNA by means of the immunoSEQ Assay, a bias-controlled multiplex PCR. Processing in the source paper ran as follows. Nucleated cell counts per sample were estimated from amplification of reference gene primers within the assay. To quantify the absolute abundance of each unique TCRbeta CDR3 rearrangement, sequence reads were collapsed and filtered. Productive Simpson clonality was computed per sample as the square root of Simpson's diversity index over productive rearrangements. TCRdb took over this immuneACCESS table, retaining in-frame rearrangements with V and J assigned. Such tables are incomplete; in checked studies, under half of the missing clones stem from an unresolved V gene, and the remainder is unexplained. V and J calls and clone size are those listed in that table; D and trimming were worked out from the DNA. The sample yields 85,000 to 130,000 clones; more than 80% were counted once. 14% of the sample comes from the top ten.

Compared with germline, V lacks 3 bases and J lacks 10 bases; bases without a gene match: 4. The CDR3 numbers 14 residues from cysteine through phenylalanine. The kept DNA is CDR3 alone, 42 bases in frame from the first base. Taken from the germline V gene, the CDR1 and CDR2 loops are SGHNT and YENEEA. Sequences were obtained from peripheral blood. The sequence derives from an older woman with acute or convalescent COVID-19. The chain was built from TRBV11-3 and TRBJ2-1, and 12 junctional nucleotides match TRBD2. The DNA is TGTGCCAGCAGCTTCCTGACTAGCGGGGGAGAGCAGTTCTTC. Its product reads: CASSFLTSGGEQFF.